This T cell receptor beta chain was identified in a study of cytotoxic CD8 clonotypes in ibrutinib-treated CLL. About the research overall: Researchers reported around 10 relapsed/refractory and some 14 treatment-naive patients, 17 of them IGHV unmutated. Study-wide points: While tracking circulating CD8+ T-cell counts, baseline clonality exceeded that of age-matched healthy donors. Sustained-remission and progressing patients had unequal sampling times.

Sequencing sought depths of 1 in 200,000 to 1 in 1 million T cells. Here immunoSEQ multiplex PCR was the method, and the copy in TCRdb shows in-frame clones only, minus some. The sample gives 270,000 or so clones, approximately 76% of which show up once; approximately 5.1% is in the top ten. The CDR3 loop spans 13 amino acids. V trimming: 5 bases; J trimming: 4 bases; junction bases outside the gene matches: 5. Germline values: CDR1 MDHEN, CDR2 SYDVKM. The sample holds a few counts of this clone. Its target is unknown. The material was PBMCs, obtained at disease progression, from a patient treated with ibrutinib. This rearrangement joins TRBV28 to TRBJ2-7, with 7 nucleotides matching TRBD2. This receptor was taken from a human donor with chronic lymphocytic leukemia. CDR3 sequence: CASSPSAGYEQYF. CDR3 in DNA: TGTGCCAGCAGTCCGTCAGCGGGATACGAGCAGTACTTC.